Detailed here is one TCR beta chain. This entry comes from a study of blood T cell repertoires in COVID-19. V dropped 4 bases and J dropped 1 base, with 14 bases sitting between them. Germline assignment: CDR1 SGDLS and CDR2 YYNGEE. This CDR3 is built from 16 residues. Clones were sequenced by immunoSEQ multiplex PCR, and TCRdb holds only the in-frame ones, with some missing. This sample yields fewer than 15,000 clones, of which roughly nine tenths are seen a single time; less than 2.5% belongs to the top ten. The receptor was isolated from a woman in her sixties or seventies in a cohort sampled during active or convalescent COVID-19. Sequencing was carried out using peripheral blood. The chain is built from TRBV9 and TRBJ2-2, with TRBD1 as a possible D gene (6 bases). The CDR3 spells CASSLLGTRNTGELFF. CDR3 bases: TGTGCCAGCAGCCTTCTCGGGACAAGGAACACCGGGGAGCTGTTTTTT.